This T cell receptor (beta chain) was found in a study of identical twins (TCRdb year 2016). General notes on the study: To test whether fetal clonotypes persist, the study used deep sequencing on TCR alpha and beta repertoires from monozygotic twins, unrelated adults of various ages, and cord blood. To rule out contamination, the twin experiments were replicated at different times with different library preparation protocols. On the study overall, not on this receptor specifically: Because the same donors could not be followed over many years, conclusions were based on cross-sectional statistical analysis. Compared with coincidental sharing between unrelated individuals, an excess of low generation-probability sequences was observed among out-of-frame TCR alpha sequences shared between twins. In monozygotic twins, out-of-frame TCR alpha sharing was systematically underestimated by recombination models, although the models agreed with sharing between unrelated individuals. Fewer insertions were carried by abundant cord blood beta clonotypes, a similar but weaker trend appeared in young adult naive repertoires, and no such trend appeared in memory repertoires. Zero-insertion analyses could be partly confounded by invariant T cells such as MAIT and iNKT, although diverse VJ usage argued against such confounding for most clonotypes. In beta out-of-frame sequences, excess twin sharing was weaker, because having fewer shared sequences lowered the signal-to-noise ratio.

Libraries were built with 5' RACE. TCRdb records Illumina HiSeq 2000 as the sequencer. Template switching introduced a universal primer binding site; the final cDNA contained a unique molecular identifier, enabling accurate counting of TCR cDNA molecules. First-strand cDNA for TCR alpha and beta chains was synthesized from specific primers in the conserved constant-segment region. Each cDNA library was double barcoded, with a SMART-Mk sample barcode plus Illumina barcodes, to control for contamination. TruSeq adapter sequences along with Illumina sample barcodes were introduced in two successive PCR steps. The Illumina HiSeq platform was used with custom primers to sequence TCR alpha and beta cDNA libraries. Regarding the original processing steps: Unique molecular identifiers were extracted from raw reads with MiGEC, and CDR3 positions were determined with MiXCR. For each individual, recombination models were inferred using an EM algorithm with the repgenHMM and IGoR tools. The tcR package in R was used for shared clonotype analysis, with sharing normalized by the product of cloneset sizes. To study raw recombination free of thymic and clonal selection effects, out-of-frame nonproductive sequences were analyzed. The public reads were reprocessed in TCRdb via fastp at Q25 and MiXCR, keeping in-frame beta chains. Here each entry gathers all rows of one CDR3 protein and keeps the most common genes and DNA. Clone size and V and J calls follow TCRdb, not the original study. The sample table lists some 790,000 distinct CDR3 sequences, roughly 18% of them with a count of one. The ten largest clones capture under 15% of the sample.

This clonotype has only a few counts. No cognate antigen has been identified for it. Base qualities were left out, and no much larger clone turns up one base away. Only healthy Caucasian donors were included. The twin cohort comprised three pairs of female monozygotic twins, all aged roughly 18 to 30 years. The RNA used for TCR libraries was isolated from peripheral blood mononuclear cells. Including the terminal cysteine and phenylalanine, the CDR3 comprises 15 residues. Just CDR3 DNA is preserved here, 45 bases in frame from base 1. V has 4 bases trimmed and J has 3 bases trimmed; junction bases matching no gene number 7. CDR1 is given as SGHRS and CDR2 as YFSETQ, both from the germline V gene. This sample also appeared in a second study, on T cells expressing NK-cell markers. The second paper states: Three sorted T-cell subsets (CD3+CD56+NKG2C+, CD3+CD56+NKG2C- and CD3+CD56-NKG2C+) from seven to nine donors had their TCR beta-chain repertoires profiled. Among the eight sequenced donors, only one was HCMV-seronegative, while the other seven were HCMV-seropositive. In several experiments an anti-gammadeltaTCR antibody was added to restrict sorting to alphabetaTCR-expressing T cells. In six donors, the dominant CD3+CD56+NKG2C+ clonotypes ranked among the top 10 CD8+ clonotypes, making up about 1.0-8% of CD8+ T cells. Those dominant clonotypes were again the most abundant among CD3+CD56-NKG2C+ cells in several donors, at about 28.3-60.1%. It remained unclear whether the expanded NKG2C-expressing T cell clones were specific for HCMV antigens. All eight donors whose samples were sequenced were randomly selected healthy volunteers, three of them men and five women. HCMV serostatus was determined by detecting HCMV-specific IgG in serum with a commercial ELISA kit. For over five donors, unsorted PBMC were also used to sequence bulk peripheral blood T-cell repertoires. MIGEC was used to demultiplex reads and group reads by UMI, and MiTCR was used to assemble and quantify clonotypes. Only TCR cDNA sequences supported by at least two reads were kept to exclude erroneous sequences. The tcR package was used for downstream repertoire analysis, with clonotypes matched between fractions based on CDR3 nucleotide sequence plus V segment. VDJmatch was used to annotate antigen specificity against VDJdb, with one amino acid substitution allowed in CDR3.

Specimen: PBMCs. The receptor's source is a woman under 30 in good health. This chain is built from TRBV5-1 and TRBJ2-1; the junction holds 7 bases that match TRBD1. CDR3 sequence: CASSPDRVDYNEQFF. The sequence in DNA is TGCGCCAGCAGCCCCGACAGGGTGGACTACAATGAGCAGTTCTTC. With the portions outside the CDR3 filled from the reference TRBV5-1 and TRBJ2-1 genes, the complete variable region becomes KAGVTQTPRYLIKTRGQQVTLSCSPISGHRSVSWYQQTPGQGLQFLFEYFSETQRNKGNFPGRFSGRQFSNSRSEMNVSTLELGDSALYLCASSPDRVDYNEQFFGPGTRLTVL.